This is a list of T cell receptor beta chains from one sample in a study of OX40 agonist ivuxolimab in advanced cancers. This table comes from immunoSEQ multiplex PCR, and its TCRdb copy is limited to in-frame clones, with some not included. The sample records tens of thousands of clones, around 92% being singletons. The sample in question was CD4+ or CD8+ T cells sorted from blood, obtained in a trial of the OX40 agonist ivuxolimab. All receptors derive from an adult with an advanced solid tumor such as melanoma, head and neck, liver or kidney cancer. CDR3s include the opening cysteine and the closing phenylalanine or tryptophan. Each record gives: J gene, V gene, clone size, D gene, CDR3 DNA, CDR3 protein. D genes are given only for firm matches. Not every row has a clone size; where given, it reads once, few, many or a size class.

TRBJ2-2 TRBV7-3 once . TGTGCCAGCAGCTTACGGGTCGCCGGGGAGCTGTTTTTT CASSLRVAGELFF
TRBJ2-1 TRBV7-8 . TRBD2 TGTGCCAGCAGCTTAGAATCGGGGGGTAGTGAGCAGTTCTTC CASSLESGGSEQFF
TRBJ1-1 TRBV5-1 few . TGCGCCAGCAGCCCGAAAGGAGGGGAAGGGACTGAAGCTTTCTTT CASSPKGGEGTEAFF
TRBJ2-3 TRBV7-8 . TRBD2 TGTGCCAGCAGCCGCAGACTAGCGGGGTCTGGCGATACGCAGTATTTT CASSRRLAGSGDTQYF
TRBJ1-1 TRBV5-1 . TRBD1 TGCGCCAGCAGCTTACCAATGACAGGGGAGGGGGCTGAAGCTTTCTTT CASSLPMTGEGAEAFF
TRBJ1-4 TRBV5-6 . TRBD1 TGTGCCAGCAGCACTGGGACAGGGGGATTTGCACTGTTTTTT CASSTGTGGFALFF
TRBJ2-3 TRBV6-1 . TRBD2 TGTGCCAGCAGTGAAGCAGCGCGGGGGACCCTCAGCACAGATACGCAGTATTTT CASSEAARGTLSTDTQYF
TRBJ2-7 TRBV7-3 . . TGTGCCAGCAGCTTAGGGCTTAGCGTCGAGCAGTACTTC CASSLGLSVEQYF
TRBJ1-1 TRBV9 . . TGTGCCAGCAGCTCCTCCGGAGGGGGGTCGAACACTGAAGCTTTCTTT CASSSSGGGSNTEAFF
TRBJ1-3 TRBV11-2 . . TGTGCCAGCAGCCCGAAGGCAGGGGACAAAGACTCTGGAAACACCATATATTTT CASSPKAGDKDSGNTIYF
TRBJ1-6 TRBV6-5 . . TGTGCCAGCAGTGTTGGGAGCGACAATTCACCCCTCCACTTT CASSVGSDNSPLHF
TRBJ2-1 TRBV9 . TRBD2 TGTGCCAGCAGCGTAGTCGCGGGAGTCGGGTACAATGAGCAGTTCTTC CASSVVAGVGYNEQFF
TRBJ2-3 TRBV27 once . TGTGCCAGCAGCCCCCGGGCCCAAGACGACGATACGCAGTATTTT CASSPRAQDDDTQYF
TRBJ1-2 TRBV5-1 few . TGCGCCAGCAGCTTGGCCCCCCGTGCCTATGGCTACACCTTC CASSLAPRAYGYTF
TRBJ2-3 TRBV11-2 once TRBD1 TGTGCCAGCAGCTTCGAAGGGACAGCAAACACAGATACGCAGTATTTT CASSFEGTANTDTQYF
TRBJ1-2 TRBV5-1 once . TGCGCCAGCAGCTCGGACACTTTTAGCCAGAAAAGCTACACCTTC CASSSDTFSQKSYTF
TRBJ2-1 TRBV30 . TRBD2 TGTGCCTGGAGTACCGGGACTAGCGTCTACAATGAGCAGTTCTTC CAWSTGTSVYNEQFF
TRBJ2-3 TRBV6-1 . . TGTGCCAGCAGTGAACTGCCCCGAATCACAGATACGCAGTATTTT CASSELPRITDTQYF
TRBJ2-1 TRBV5-6 . TRBD2 TGTGCCAGCAGCTTTGGCGGGGGGGCAAATAATGAGCAGTTCTTC CASSFGGGANNEQFF
TRBJ1-6 TRBV6-6 . TRBD1 TGTGCCAGCAGTTACGCGTTGGCAGGGGGTCGACCCCTCCACTTT CASSYALAGGRPLHF
TRBJ1-3 TRBV5-4 . . TGTGCCAGCAGCGGCATCGGGGGTCCCTCTGGAAACACCATATATTTT CASSGIGGPSGNTIYF
TRBJ1-2 TRBV7-8 . . TGTGCCAGCAGCCAGAGGGATCTAGACGGCTACACCTTC CASSQRDLDGYTF
TRBJ2-7 TRBV19 . TRBD1 TGTGCCAGTAGTATCCAAGGACAGGGGAGCTCCTACGAGCAGTACTTC CASSIQGQGSSYEQYF
TRBJ1-1 TRBV9 . . TGTGCCAGCAGCGTAGGGGGAAGAGTGAACACTGAAGCTTTCTTT CASSVGGRVNTEAFF
TRBJ1-4 TRBV13 once . TGTGCCAGCAGCCGTTCCTCCCGGGGCGGTGAAAAACTGTTTTTT CASSRSSRGGEKLFF
TRBJ1-2 TRBV4-1 . . TGCGCCAGCAGCCAAGTTGGGGGAAGTGGCTACACCTTC CASSQVGGSGYTF
TRBJ2-1 TRBV7-2 . . TGTGCCAGCAGCTTTGGGGGCCGGTGGGCCTACAATGAGCAGTTCTTC CASSFGGRWAYNEQFF
TRBJ1-3 TRBV29-1 . . TGCAGCGTTCTTTCCGTGGGTGGGCCCGAGGTGGGAAACACCATATATTTT CSVLSVGGPEVGNTIYF
TRBJ1-5 TRBV27 . . TGTGCCAGCAGTAGGGGCAATCAGCCCCAGCATTTT CASSRGNQPQHF
TRBJ1-2 TRBV29-1 . . TGCAGCGTTGAGGGGTTGTACCTGGCCCCCTATGGCTACACCTTC CSVEGLYLAPYGYTF
TRBJ1-1 TRBV5-1 . . TGCGCCAGCAGCTTGGCAGGACACCCGAACACTGAAGCTTTCTTT CASSLAGHPNTEAFF
TRBJ1-5 TRBV4-3 few . TGCGCCAGCAGCCAAGATCTCGGCCCCCAGCATTTT CASSQDLGPQHF